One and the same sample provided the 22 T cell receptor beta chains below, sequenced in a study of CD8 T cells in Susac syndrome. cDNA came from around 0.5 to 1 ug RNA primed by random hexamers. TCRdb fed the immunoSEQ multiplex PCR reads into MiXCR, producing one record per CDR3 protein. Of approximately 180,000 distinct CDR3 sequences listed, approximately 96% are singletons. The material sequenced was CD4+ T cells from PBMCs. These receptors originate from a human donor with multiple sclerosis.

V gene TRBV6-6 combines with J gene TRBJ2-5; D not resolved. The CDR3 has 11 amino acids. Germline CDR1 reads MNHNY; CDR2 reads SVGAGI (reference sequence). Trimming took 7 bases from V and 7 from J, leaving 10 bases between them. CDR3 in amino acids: CASTAVGTQYF. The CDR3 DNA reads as TGTGCCAGCACTGCCGTGGGGACCCAGTACTTC.

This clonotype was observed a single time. CDR3 region: CASRAGSSYEQYF. CDR3 DNA: TGTGCCAGCCGGGCGGGTAGCTCCTACGAGCAGTACTTC. The chain recombines TRBV6-6 with TRBJ2-7, with a weak D call TRBD2 (5 bases). Per germline, CDR1 MNHNY and CDR2 SVGAGI (reference sequence). V lost 8 bases, J lost 0 bases, and 11 bases lay in between. CDR3 length: 13 amino acids.

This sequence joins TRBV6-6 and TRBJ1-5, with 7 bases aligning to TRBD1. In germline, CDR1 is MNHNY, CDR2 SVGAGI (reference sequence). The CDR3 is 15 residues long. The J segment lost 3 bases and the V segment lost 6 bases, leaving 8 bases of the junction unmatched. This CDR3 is CASSPHDRDNQPQHF. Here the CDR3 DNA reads TGTGCCAGCAGCCCCCACGACAGGGACAATCAGCCCCAGCATTTT.

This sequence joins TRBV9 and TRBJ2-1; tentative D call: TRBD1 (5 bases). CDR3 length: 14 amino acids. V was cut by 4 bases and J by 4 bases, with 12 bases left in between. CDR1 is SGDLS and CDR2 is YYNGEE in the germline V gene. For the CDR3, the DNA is TGTGCCAGCAGCACTATGACAGTTTACAATGAGCAGTTCTTC. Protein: CASSTMTVYNEQFF.

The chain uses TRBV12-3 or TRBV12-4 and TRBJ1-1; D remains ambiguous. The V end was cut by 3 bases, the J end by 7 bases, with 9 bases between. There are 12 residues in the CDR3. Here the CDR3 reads CASSFAEVEAFF. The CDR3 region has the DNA TGTGCCAGCAGTTTCGCAGAAGTTGAAGCTTTCTTT.

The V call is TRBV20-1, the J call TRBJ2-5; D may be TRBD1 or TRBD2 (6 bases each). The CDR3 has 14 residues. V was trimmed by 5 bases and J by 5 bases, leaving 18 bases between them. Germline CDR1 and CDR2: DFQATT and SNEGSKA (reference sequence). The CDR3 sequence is CSAQKTGGAETQYF. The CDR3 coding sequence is TGCAGTGCTCAAAAGACAGGCGGGGCGGAGACCCAGTACTTC.

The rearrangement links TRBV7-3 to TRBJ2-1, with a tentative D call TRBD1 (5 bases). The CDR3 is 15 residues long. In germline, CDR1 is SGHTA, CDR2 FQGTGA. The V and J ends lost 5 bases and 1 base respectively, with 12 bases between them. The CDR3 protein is CASSSQGGSYNEQFF. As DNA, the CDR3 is TGTGCCAGCAGCAGTCAGGGTGGGTCCTACAATGAGCAGTTCTTC.

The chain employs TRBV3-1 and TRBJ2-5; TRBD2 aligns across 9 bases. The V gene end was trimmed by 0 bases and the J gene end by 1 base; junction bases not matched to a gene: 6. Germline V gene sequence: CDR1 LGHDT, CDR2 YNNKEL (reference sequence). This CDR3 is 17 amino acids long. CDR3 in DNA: TGTGCCAGCAGCCAAGATTGGGCGGGGGGGCTCCAAGAGACCCAGTACTTC. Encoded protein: CASSQDWAGGLQETQYF.

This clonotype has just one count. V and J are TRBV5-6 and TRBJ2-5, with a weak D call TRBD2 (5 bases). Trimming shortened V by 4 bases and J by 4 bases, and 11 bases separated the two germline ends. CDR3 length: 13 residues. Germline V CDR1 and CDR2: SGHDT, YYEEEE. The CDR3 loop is CASSLQEGETQYF. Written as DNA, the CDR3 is TGTGCCAGCAGCCTTCAAGAGGGAGAGACCCAGTACTTC.

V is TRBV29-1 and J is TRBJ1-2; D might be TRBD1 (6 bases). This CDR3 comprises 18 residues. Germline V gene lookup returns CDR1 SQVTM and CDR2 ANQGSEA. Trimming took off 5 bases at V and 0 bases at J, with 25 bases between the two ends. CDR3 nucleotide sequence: TGCAGCGTTAACGGGCTGAACTCCAGGGGATCAACTAACTATGGCTACACCTTC. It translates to CSVNGLNSRGSTNYGYTF.

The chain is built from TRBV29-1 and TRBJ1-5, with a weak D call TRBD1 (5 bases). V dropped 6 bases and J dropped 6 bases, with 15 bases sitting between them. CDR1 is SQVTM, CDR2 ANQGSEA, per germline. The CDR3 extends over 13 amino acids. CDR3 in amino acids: CSVVREPGQPQHF. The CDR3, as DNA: TGCAGCGTGGTCAGGGAGCCGGGTCAGCCCCAGCATTTT.

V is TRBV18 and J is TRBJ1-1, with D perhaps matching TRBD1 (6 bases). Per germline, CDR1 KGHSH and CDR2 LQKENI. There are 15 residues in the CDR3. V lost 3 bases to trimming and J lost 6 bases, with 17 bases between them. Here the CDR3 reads CASSPSRGGPSEAFF. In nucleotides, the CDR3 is TGTGCCAGCTCACCCTCGAGGGGGGGGCCTTCTGAAGCTTTCTTT. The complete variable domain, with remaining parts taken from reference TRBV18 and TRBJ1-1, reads NAGVMQNPRHLVRRRGQEARLRCSPMKGHSHVYWYRQLPEEGLKFMVYLQKENIIDESGMPKERFSAEFPKEGPSILRIQQVVRGDSAAYFCASSPSRGGPSEAFFGQGTRLTVV.

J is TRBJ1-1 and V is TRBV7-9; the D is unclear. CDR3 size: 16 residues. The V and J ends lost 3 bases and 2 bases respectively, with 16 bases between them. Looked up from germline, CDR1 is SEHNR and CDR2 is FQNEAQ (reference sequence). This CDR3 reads CASSFISRVINTEAFF. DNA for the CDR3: TGTGCCAGCAGCTTTATTTCTAGGGTCATCAACACTGAAGCTTTCTTT.

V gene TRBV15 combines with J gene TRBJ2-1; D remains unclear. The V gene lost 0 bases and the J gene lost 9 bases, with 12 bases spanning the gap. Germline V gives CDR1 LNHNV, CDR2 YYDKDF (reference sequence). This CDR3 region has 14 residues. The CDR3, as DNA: TGTGCCACCAGCAGAGATCTGTGCGGTTCTGAGCAGTTCTTC. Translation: CATSRDLCGSEQFF.

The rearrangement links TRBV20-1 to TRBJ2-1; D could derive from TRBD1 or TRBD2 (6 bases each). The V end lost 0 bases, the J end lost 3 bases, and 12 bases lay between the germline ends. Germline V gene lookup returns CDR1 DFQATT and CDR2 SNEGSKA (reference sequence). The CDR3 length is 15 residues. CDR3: CSAREYGGSYNEQFF. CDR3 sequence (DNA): TGCAGTGCTAGAGAGTACGGGGGCAGCTACAATGAGCAGTTCTTC.

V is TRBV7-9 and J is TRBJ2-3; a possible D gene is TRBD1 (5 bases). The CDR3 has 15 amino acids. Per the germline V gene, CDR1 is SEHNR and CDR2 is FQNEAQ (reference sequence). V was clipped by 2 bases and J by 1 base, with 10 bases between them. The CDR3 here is CASSLSTGGTDTQYF. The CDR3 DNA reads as TGTGCCAGCAGCTTATCAACAGGAGGCACAGATACGCAGTATTTT.

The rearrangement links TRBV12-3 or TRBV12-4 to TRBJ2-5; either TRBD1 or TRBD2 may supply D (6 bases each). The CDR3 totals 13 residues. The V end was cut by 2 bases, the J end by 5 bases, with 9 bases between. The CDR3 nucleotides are TGTGCCAGCAGTTTAAGGGGGAGGGAGACCCAGTACTTC. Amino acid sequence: CASSLRGRETQYF.

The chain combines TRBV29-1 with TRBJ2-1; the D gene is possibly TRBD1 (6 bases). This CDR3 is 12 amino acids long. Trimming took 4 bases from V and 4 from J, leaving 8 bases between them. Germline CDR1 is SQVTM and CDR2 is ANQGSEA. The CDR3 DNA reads TGCAGCGTTGCAGGGGCTTACAATGAGCAGTTCTTC. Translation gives CSVAGAYNEQFF.

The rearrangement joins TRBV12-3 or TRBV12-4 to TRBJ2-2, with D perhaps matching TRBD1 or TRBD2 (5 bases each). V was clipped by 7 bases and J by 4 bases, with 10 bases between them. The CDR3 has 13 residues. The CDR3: CASNSGTTGELFF. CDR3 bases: TGTGCCAGCAACTCAGGGACCACCGGGGAGCTGTTTTTT.

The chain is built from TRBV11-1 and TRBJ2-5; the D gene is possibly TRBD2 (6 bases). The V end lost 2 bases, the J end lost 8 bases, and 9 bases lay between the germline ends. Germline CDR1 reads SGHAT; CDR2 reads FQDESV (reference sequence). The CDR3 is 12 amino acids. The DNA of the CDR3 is TGTGCCAGCAGCTTACGGGGGAGTACCCAGTACTTC. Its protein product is CASSLRGSTQYF.

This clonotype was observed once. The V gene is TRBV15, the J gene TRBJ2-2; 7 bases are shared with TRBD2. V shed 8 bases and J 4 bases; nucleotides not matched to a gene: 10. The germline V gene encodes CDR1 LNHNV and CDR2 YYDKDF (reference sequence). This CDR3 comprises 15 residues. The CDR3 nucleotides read TGTGCCACCCTGCCTTCTAGGACTAGCACCGGGGAGCTGTTTTTT. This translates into CATLPSRTSTGELFF. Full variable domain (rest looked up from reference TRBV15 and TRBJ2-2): DAMVIQNPRYQVTQFGKPVTLSCSQTLNHNVMYWYQQKSSQAPKLLFHYYDKDFNNEADTPDNFQSRRPNTSFCFLDIRSPGLGDTAMYLCATLPSRTSTGELFFGEGSRLTVL.

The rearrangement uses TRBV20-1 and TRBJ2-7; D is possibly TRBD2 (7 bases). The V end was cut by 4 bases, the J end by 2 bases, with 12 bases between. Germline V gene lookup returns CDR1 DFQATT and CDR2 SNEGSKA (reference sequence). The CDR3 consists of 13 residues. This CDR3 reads CSAIAGATYEQYF. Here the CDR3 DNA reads TGCAGTGCTATTGCGGGGGCCACCTACGAGCAGTACTTC.